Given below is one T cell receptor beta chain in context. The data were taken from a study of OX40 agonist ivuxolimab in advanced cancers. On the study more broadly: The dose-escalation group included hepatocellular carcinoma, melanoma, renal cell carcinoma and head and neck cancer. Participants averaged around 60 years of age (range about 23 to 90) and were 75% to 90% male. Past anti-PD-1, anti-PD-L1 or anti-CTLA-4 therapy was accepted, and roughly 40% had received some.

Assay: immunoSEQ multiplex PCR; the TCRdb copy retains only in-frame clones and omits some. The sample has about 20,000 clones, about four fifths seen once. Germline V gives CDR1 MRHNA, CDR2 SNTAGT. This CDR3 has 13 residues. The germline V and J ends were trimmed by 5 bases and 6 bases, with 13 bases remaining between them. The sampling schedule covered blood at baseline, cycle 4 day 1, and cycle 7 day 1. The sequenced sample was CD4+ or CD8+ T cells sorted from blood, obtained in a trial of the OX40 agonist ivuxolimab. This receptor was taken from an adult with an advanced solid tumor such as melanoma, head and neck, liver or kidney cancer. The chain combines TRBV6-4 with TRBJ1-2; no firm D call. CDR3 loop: CASSLRGADGYTF. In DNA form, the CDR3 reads TGTGCCAGCAGTTTACGCGGAGCTGATGGCTACACCTTC.